A single sample is the source of the 25 T cell receptor beta chains below, sequenced in a study of CD8+ T cells in alopecia areata. Sequencing templates came from extracted RNA that was reverse transcribed into cDNA. Assay used: immunoSEQ multiplex PCR; TCRdb lists only in-frame clones, some missing. This set yields more than 90,000 clones and no singletons; the top ten hold about 20%. Sequencing input: lesional skin. The receptors come from a C3H/HeJ mouse with alopecia areata. Mice of this strain are of MHC haplotype H2-k.

This clone was counted a few times. At residue 11, the TCRdb amino acid sequence and the translated nucleotide sequence differ, so the protein here is the DNA translation. Gene names refer to mouse genes. The read terminates 3 residues before the CDR3 end, so the remaining end is supplied by the germline J gene. V and J are TRBV19 and TRBJ1-3, with 11 bases identical to TRBD1. J was trimmed by 4 bases and V by 10 bases; bases with no gene match: 7. In germline, CDR1 is FNHDT, CDR2 SITEND (reference sequence). This CDR3 is 14 amino acids long. Here the CDR3 reads CALPRDRGGNTLYF. Partial CDR3 DNA: TGTGCCCTCCCGCGGGACAGGGGGGGAAATACG.

As concerns this clone: Gene names are the mouse ones. The CDR3 extends 4 residues past the end of the read, so its final part is completed from the germline J gene. The V and J genes are TRBV1 and TRBJ2-4, with unresolved D. CDR1 is NSQYPW and CDR2 is LRSPGD in the germline V gene (reference sequence). The CDR3 contains 12 residues. The CDR3 bases that were read are TGCACCTGCAGTGCGCCCAAAAAC. Protein: CTCSAPKN. The complete CDR3 sequence is CTCSAPKNTLYF. Based on the CDR3 plus reference TRBV1 and TRBJ2-4, the full variable domain is VTLLEQNPRWRLVPRGQAVNLRCILKNSQYPWMSWYQQDLQKQLQWLFTLRSPGDKEVKSLPGADYLATRVTDTELRLQVANMSQGRTLYCTCSAPKNTLYFGAGTRLSVL.

This clone showed up just a few times. Mouse names are used for the genes. The sequenced fragment ends 4 residues before the CDR3 boundary, so the rest is inferred from the germline J gene. The chain carries TRBV13-3 and TRBJ1-1; possible D gene TRBD1, 6 bases. There are 14 residues in the CDR3. V was pared by 6 bases and J by 0 bases, with 12 bases between. CDR1 is NNHDY and CDR2 is SYVADS in the germline V gene. The DNA read from the CDR3 is TGTGCCAGCAAGGAGGACAGTACAAACACA. Its protein product is CASKEDSTNT. The complete CDR3 sequence is CASKEDSTNTEVFF.

This clone was found a few times. Gene and germline names: mouse. The read terminates 4 residues before the CDR3 end, so the remaining end is supplied by the germline J gene. The rearrangement links TRBV31 to TRBJ1-1; perhaps TRBD1 as D (6 bases). Trimming cost V 3 bases and J 1 base, with 6 bases left between them. The CDR3 runs 12 residues. CDR1 GKSSPN and CDR2 SITVG come from the germline V gene. The covered CDR3 bases are TGTGCCTGGAGAGGGGGAAACACA. This translates into CAWRGGNT. The CDR3 in full is CAWRGGNTEVFF. Supplemented by reference TRBV31 and TRBJ1-1, the full variable domain reads AQTIHQWPVAEIKAVGSPLSLGCTIKGKSSPNLYWYWQATGGTLQQLFYSITVGQVESVVQLNLSASRPKDDQFILSTEKLLLSHSGFYLCAWRGGNTEVFFGKGTRLTVV.

As for this clone: Gene names and germline refer to mouse. The read stops 4 residues short of the end of the CDR3; the missing end is completed from the germline J gene. V usage is TRBV13-2 and J usage is TRBJ1-4, with D perhaps TRBD1 (6 bases). Per the germline V gene, CDR1 is NNHNN and CDR2 is SYGAGS (reference sequence). Trimming took 2 bases from V and 2 from J, leaving 10 bases between them. CDR3 size: 15 residues. The DNA read from the CDR3 is TGTGCCAGCGGTGAGGCACAGGGATCCAACGAA. It specifies CASGEAQGSNE. The whole CDR3 sequence is CASGEAQGSNERLFF.

This clone was counted only a few times. Germline and genes: mouse. The sequenced fragment ends 4 residues before the CDR3 boundary, so the rest is inferred from the germline J gene. The V gene is TRBV13-3, the J gene TRBJ1-4; D is undetermined. The V and J ends lost 0 bases and 0 bases respectively, with 6 bases between them. Germline loops: CDR1 NNHDY, CDR2 SYVADS. CDR3 length equals 15 residues. This chain's CDR3 is CASSDGSVSNERLFF. The DNA read from the CDR3 is TGTGCCAGCAGTGATGGATCAGTTTCCAACGAA.

About this clone itself: Gene names and germline refer to mouse. CDR3: CASSPGDKFNQDTQYF. Partial CDR3 DNA: TGTGCAAGCAGCCCCGGGGACAAATTTAACCAAGAC. The rearrangement joins TRBV16 to TRBJ2-5; D might be TRBD1 (6 bases). The CDR3 is cut off 4 residues early in the read; its end comes from the germline J gene. This CDR3 has 16 residues. V was shortened by 5 bases and J by 0 bases, with 15 bases between the two germline ends. Per germline, CDR1 SGHSA and CDR2 FRNQAP.

This clone was counted only a few times. The protein here is the DNA translation, as the TCRdb protein differs from it at residue 10. Gene and germline names: mouse. From the germline J gene comes the end of the CDR3, since the read stops 3 residues before it. V and J are TRBV19 and TRBJ1-6; unclear D gene. TRBJ1-6 is classed as an ORF, of uncertain function. Germline V lookup: CDR1 FNHDT, CDR2 SITEND (reference sequence). This CDR3 has 13 residues. The germline V and J ends were trimmed by 0 bases and 7 bases, with 5 bases remaining between them. CDR3 in amino acids: CASSIVTNSPLYF. CDR3 bases read: TGTGCCAGCAGTATAGTAACAAATTCGCCC.

This clone has a handful of counts. TCRdb lists a protein that is different at residue 16 from the translated DNA; the protein given here uses the DNA translation. Mouse gene names apply. The read stops 3 residues short of the end of the CDR3; the missing end is completed from the germline J gene. The V gene is TRBV1, the J gene TRBJ1-3; TRBD1 matches 7 bases. J gave up 0 bases and V 0 bases, and 11 bases lay outside the gene matches. This CDR3 contains 19 residues. From germline, CDR1 is NSQYPW and CDR2 LRSPGD (reference sequence). This CDR3 is CTCSADPGGQGDSGNTLYF. The CDR3 bases that were read are TGCACCTGCAGTGCAGATCCCGGCGGCCAGGGGGATTCTGGAAATACG.

Only a few counts were recorded for this clone. Germline and genes: mouse. The observed sequence ends 4 residues before the CDR3 terminus, with the missing tail filled in from the germline J gene. The chain employs TRBV16 and TRBJ2-3, with TRBD1 matching 8 bases. V lost 5 bases and J lost 3; bases outside the gene matches: 4. CDR3 length: 14 residues. In germline, CDR1 is SGHSA, CDR2 FRNQAP. The CDR3 DNA, read in part, is TGTGCAAGCAGCCCCAGGGGGCGCGCAGAA. As protein: CASSPRGRAE. From start to end, the CDR3 is CASSPRGRAETLYF. The variable domain in full, completed from reference TRBV16 and TRBJ2-3, reads NAGVIQTPRHKVTGKGQEATLWCEPISGHSAVFWYRQTIVQGLEFLTYFRNQAPIDDSGMPKERFSAQMPNQSHSTLKIQSTQPQDSAVYLCASSPRGRAETLYFGSGTRLTVL.

Comments on this clone: Mouse gene names apply. The read finishes 4 residues shy of the CDR3 end, and the germline J gene is used to complete it. The chain uses TRBV17 and TRBJ2-4, with 14 bases identical to TRBD2. Germline V gene data show CDR1 as MNHDT and CDR2 as YYDKIL. The length of the CDR3 is 16 residues. CDR3 in amino acids: CASSRGDWGGGNTLYF. The covered CDR3 bases are TGTGCTAGCAGTAGAGGGGACTGGGGGGGCGGGAAC.

This clone was observed a few times. Germline and genes: mouse. The CDR3 end falls 4 residues outside the read, so it is completed with the germline J gene. The chain combines TRBV13-3 with TRBJ2-5; 8 bases line up with TRBD2. The CDR3 loop spans 14 amino acids. The V gene's germline CDR1 is NNHDY and CDR2 SYVADS. The CDR3 here is CASSDLLGGDTQYF. The sequenced CDR3 bases are TGTGCCAGCAGTGATCTCCTGGGGGGAGAC.

Note on this clone: Gene and germline names: mouse. The read stops 4 residues short of the end of the CDR3; the missing end is completed from the germline J gene. The chain recombines TRBV13-3 with TRBJ2-2; 9 nucleotides align to TRBD1. The CDR3 sequence is 14 residues long. Germline assignment: CDR1 NNHDY and CDR2 SYVADS. The trim removed 4 bases at V and 6 bases at J, leaving 4 bases unmatched. The CDR3: CASSRTGEAGQLYF. The DNA read from the CDR3 is TGTGCCAGCAGTCGGACAGGGGAGGCCGGG.

There are a few counts of this clone. Gene names follow the mouse nomenclature. The DNA ends 4 residues before the CDR3 does, and the rest of the CDR3 is filled in from the germline J gene. The V gene is TRBV1, the J gene TRBJ1-1; maybe TRBD1 (5 bases). The CDR3 loop spans 14 amino acids. Between the trimmed V and J ends, which lost 3 bases and 4 bases, there was a span of 12 bases. Germline CDR1 reads NSQYPW; CDR2 reads LRSPGD (reference sequence). The covered CDR3 bases are TGCACCTGCAGTGCTGGCAGGGAGAGCACA. Translated, it gives CTCSAGREST. The full CDR3 protein is CTCSAGRESTEVFF.

In this sample, this clone is medium-sized. Germline and genes: mouse. With the read ending 4 residues before the CDR3 end, the germline J gene is used to fill in that end. Other DNA sequences in this specimen translate into the identical CDR3. The genes are TRBV1 and TRBJ2-3; 9 bases fit TRBD1. From germline, CDR1 is NSQYPW and CDR2 LRSPGD (reference sequence). The V and J ends lost 3 bases and 1 base, in that order; junction bases with no gene match: 2. There are 15 residues in the CDR3. The sequenced CDR3 bases are TGCACCTGCAGTGCCCGGGACAGGGGTGCAGAA. Protein: CTCSARDRGAE. The full-length CDR3 reads as CTCSARDRGAETLYF.

Only a few counts were recorded for this clone. The protein recorded in TCRdb does not match the translated DNA at residue 11; the protein presented here comes from translating the DNA. Mouse names are used for the genes. The sequenced fragment ends 3 residues before the CDR3 boundary, so the rest is inferred from the germline J gene. The V call is TRBV19, the J call TRBJ1-6, with a possible D match to TRBD1 (6 bases). TRBJ1-6 belongs to the ORF category, with a function that is uncertain. Germline V gene sequence: CDR1 FNHDT, CDR2 SITEND (reference sequence). The length of the CDR3 is 14 residues. V was shortened by 5 bases and J by 5 bases, with 11 bases between the two germline ends. This CDR3 is CASRTGTNNSPLYF. CDR3 DNA (partial): TGTGCCAGCAGAACCGGGACAAATAATTCGCCC.

This clone has at least ten counts. Gene names refer to mouse genes. The read ends 4 residues early relative to the CDR3; the germline J gene fills the gap. The gene calls are TRBV13-3 and TRBJ2-5, with 11 bases matching TRBD2. Per germline, CDR1 NNHDY and CDR2 SYVADS. The V gene end was trimmed by 4 bases and the J gene end by 3 bases; junction bases not matched to a gene: 7. The CDR3 covers 16 residues. CDR3 DNA, as far as it was read: TGTGCCAGCAGTTCCCCCGGGACTGGGGGTCAAGAC. This sequence encodes CASSSPGTGGQD. The whole CDR3 protein is CASSSPGTGGQDTQYF.

This clone came up many times. Mouse gene names apply. The sequence runs out 4 residues before the end of the CDR3; the remainder is reconstructed from the germline J gene. The V call is TRBV13-3, the J call TRBJ1-2; D unresolved. V was trimmed by 0 bases and J by 2 bases, leaving 17 bases between them. CDR1 and CDR2 (germline): NNHDY, SYVADS. This CDR3 has 17 residues. The CDR3 reads CASSDADRRVGNSDYTF. The part of the CDR3 DNA that was read is TGTGCCAGCAGTGATGCAGACCGGAGGGTGGGGAACTCC.

This clone has only a few counts. The gene symbols are mouse symbols. The read terminates 4 residues ahead of where the CDR3 ends, so the germline J gene completes it. The V gene is TRBV1, the J gene TRBJ2-2; no clear D gene. There are 15 residues in the CDR3. With 2 bases removed from V and 0 bases from J, the gap between germline ends came to 7 bases. CDR1 and CDR2 (germline): NSQYPW, LRSPGD (reference sequence). CDR3 region: CTCSATATNTGQLYF. The part of the CDR3 DNA that was read is TGCACCTGCAGTGCAACTGCGACAAACACCGGG.

This clone was found many times. Mouse names are used for the genes. The CDR3 goes on 4 residues after the read ends, and that part is filled in from the germline J gene. V and J are TRBV13-3 and TRBJ2-3; TRBD2 matches at 8 bases. V shed 6 bases and J 0 bases; nucleotides not matched to a gene: 6. From germline, CDR1 is NNHDY and CDR2 SYVADS. The CDR3 is made up of 15 amino acids. Incomplete CDR3 DNA: TGTGCCAGCACTAACTGGGGGACTAGTGCAGAA. Translation: CASTNWGTSAE. The whole CDR3 is CASTNWGTSAETLYF.

This clone appeared a few times. Here the gene names and germline are mouse. The read ends 4 residues before the CDR3 terminus; that terminus is restored from the germline J gene. The chain links TRBV31 to TRBJ2-1, with TRBD2 matching over 9 bases. The trim removed 5 bases at V and 5 bases at J, leaving 4 bases unmatched. In germline, CDR1 is GKSSPN, CDR2 SITVG. The CDR3 covers 13 residues. The CDR3 DNA, read in part, is TGTGCCTGGTGGACTGGGGAGGATGCT. It yields the protein CAWWTGEDA. The whole CDR3 protein reads CAWWTGEDAEQFF.

This clone appeared a few times. Gene names denote mouse genes. The CDR3 end is not reached by the read, which stops 4 residues before it; the germline J gene fills it in. The J gene is TRBJ1-2, the V gene TRBV19; D may be TRBD1 (5 bases). The CDR3 loop spans 13 amino acids. Trimming left V 4 bases short and J 2 bases short, with 9 bases between. Germline CDR1 reads FNHDT; CDR2 reads SITEND (reference sequence). The CDR3 DNA, read in part, is TGTGCCAGCAGTCAACGACAGAACTCC. It translates to CASSQRQNS. The whole CDR3 is CASSQRQNSDYTF.

This clone was observed a handful of times. Any gene name here is a mouse gene name. The read ends 4 residues before the CDR3 terminus; that terminus is restored from the germline J gene. The chain is built from TRBV1 and TRBJ2-7, with D possibly being TRBD1 (6 bases). Per germline, CDR1 NSQYPW and CDR2 LRSPGD (reference sequence). V was shortened by 0 bases and J by 1 base, with 10 bases between the two germline ends. The CDR3 has 15 amino acids. CDR3 loop: CTCSADGTKSYEQYF. The sequenced CDR3 bases are TGCACCTGCAGTGCAGACGGGACAAAATCCTAT.

This clone has just a few counts. These gene names are mouse names. The read ends 4 residues early relative to the CDR3; the germline J gene fills the gap. The chain has TRBV13-3 and TRBJ1-4, with TRBD1 identical over 8 bases. Germline V gene sequence: CDR1 NNHDY, CDR2 SYVADS. The CDR3 totals 14 residues. The covered CDR3 bases are TGTGCCAGCAGTGGGACAGGGAACGGCGAA. Translating gives CASSGTGNGE. The full CDR3 reads CASSGTGNGERLFF.

This clone was seen ten or more times. The gene symbols are mouse symbols. The chain's CDR3 is CASREGWASAETLYF. The sequenced part of the CDR3 DNA is TGTGCCAGCAGGGAGGGCTGGGCTAGTGCAGAA. The chain recombines TRBV13-3 with TRBJ2-3, with D perhaps matching TRBD2 (5 bases). The read terminates 4 residues ahead of where the CDR3 ends, so the germline J gene completes it. The CDR3 is 15 amino acids. V lost 5 bases to trimming and J lost 0 bases, with 13 bases between them. The germline CDR1 and CDR2 sequences are NNHDY and SYVADS.